This record looks at one TCR beta chain sequence and its context. Its antigen remains unidentified. Random hexamers primed reverse transcription of roughly 0.5 to 1 ug RNA. Amplification of TCR beta CDR3 used immunoSEQ multiplex PCR across 54 Vbeta and 13 Jbeta. TCRdb fed the immunoSEQ multiplex PCR reads into MiXCR, producing one record per CDR3 protein. In the table there are approximately 80,000 distinct CDR3 sequences, approximately 94% of which are singletons. This sample was taken from a study of CD8 T cells in Susac syndrome. General study findings and limits: Among active patients and in TEMRA cells, CD8+ clonal expansion in Susac reached its peak.

This CDR3 has 16 residues. In germline, CDR1 is SGHRS, CDR2 YFSETQ. V was shortened by 3 bases and J by 2 bases, with 16 bases between the two germline ends. Sequencing of TCR beta drew on CD8+ and CD4+ T cells from blood. In Susac syndrome patients, recently defined diagnostic criteria for definite or probable disease were met. This chain links TRBV5-1 with TRBJ2-3, with D perhaps given as TRBD1 or TRBD2 (6 bases each). The sample comprised CD8+ T cells from PBMCs. This clonotype was sampled from a human donor with Susac syndrome. The CDR3 region has the DNA TGCGCCAGCAGCTCGCATGAGGGGGGAACCACAGATACGCAGTATTTT. Translated: CASSSHEGGTTDTQYF.